This is a list of T cell receptor beta chains from one sample in a study of control samples from healthy donors and cancer patients. The protocol was immunoSEQ multiplex PCR, while the TCRdb copy is restricted to in-frame clones and leaves out a portion. The sample shows 130,000 to 150,000 clones, 75% to 95% of them seen only once. Material: blood. The receptors derive from a man aged 30 to 39 in good health. Each CDR3 is given without its conserved first and last residue. Each record gives: D gene, V gene, CDR3 protein. The D gene is left open where the match is weak.

d_call: TRBD1; v_call: TRBV12-5; cdr3_aa: ASGSGTGPTGELF
d_call: TRBD2; v_call: TRBV7-2; cdr3_aa: ASTASGGAPDTDTQY
d_call: -; v_call: TRBV2; cdr3_aa: ARSGTLNTEAF
d_call: -; v_call: TRBV28; cdr3_aa: ASSLGQLYGYT
d_call: -; v_call: TRBV30; cdr3_aa: AWSREAEKLF
d_call: TRBD1; v_call: TRBV5-4; cdr3_aa: ASSLGGGYT
d_call: -; v_call: TRBV19; cdr3_aa: ASSIDEGLNTEAF
d_call: -; v_call: TRBV2; cdr3_aa: ASSVRPGSWEQY
d_call: -; v_call: TRBV20-1; cdr3_aa: SASESRVYYGYT
d_call: TRBD1; v_call: TRBV6-5; cdr3_aa: ASREGASNQPQH
d_call: TRBD2; v_call: TRBV2; cdr3_aa: ASGTGTTYNEQF
d_call: -; v_call: TRBV6-1; cdr3_aa: ASSEVPIGGGQPQH
d_call: -; v_call: TRBV2; cdr3_aa: ASRPRAGGNTIY
d_call: -; v_call: TRBV18; cdr3_aa: ASSLGDSGNTIY
d_call: TRBD2; v_call: TRBV4-1; cdr3_aa: ASSLSGGASGEQF
d_call: TRBD2; v_call: TRBV5-1; cdr3_aa: ASSFPLAGSTDTQY
d_call: -; v_call: TRBV14; cdr3_aa: ASSQVRGNTGELF
d_call: -; v_call: TRBV12-3/TRBV12-4; cdr3_aa: ASSSRGDTEAF
d_call: TRBD1; v_call: TRBV15; cdr3_aa: ATSPDRVLYNSPLH
d_call: -; v_call: TRBV19; cdr3_aa: ASSTGRGETQY